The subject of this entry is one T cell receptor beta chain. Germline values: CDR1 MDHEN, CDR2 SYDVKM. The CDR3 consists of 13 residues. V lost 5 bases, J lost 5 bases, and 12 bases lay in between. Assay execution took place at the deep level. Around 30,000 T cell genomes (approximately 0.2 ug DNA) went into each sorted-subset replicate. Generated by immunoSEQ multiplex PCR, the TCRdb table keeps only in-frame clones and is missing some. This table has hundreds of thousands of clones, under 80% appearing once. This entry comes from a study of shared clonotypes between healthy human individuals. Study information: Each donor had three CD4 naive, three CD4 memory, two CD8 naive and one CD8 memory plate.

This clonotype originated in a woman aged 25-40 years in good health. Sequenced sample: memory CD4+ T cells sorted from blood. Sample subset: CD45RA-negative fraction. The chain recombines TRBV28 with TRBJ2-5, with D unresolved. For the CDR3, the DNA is TGTGCCAGCAGTCCCCGCCTGGGGGAGACCCAGTACTTC. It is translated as CASSPRLGETQYF.